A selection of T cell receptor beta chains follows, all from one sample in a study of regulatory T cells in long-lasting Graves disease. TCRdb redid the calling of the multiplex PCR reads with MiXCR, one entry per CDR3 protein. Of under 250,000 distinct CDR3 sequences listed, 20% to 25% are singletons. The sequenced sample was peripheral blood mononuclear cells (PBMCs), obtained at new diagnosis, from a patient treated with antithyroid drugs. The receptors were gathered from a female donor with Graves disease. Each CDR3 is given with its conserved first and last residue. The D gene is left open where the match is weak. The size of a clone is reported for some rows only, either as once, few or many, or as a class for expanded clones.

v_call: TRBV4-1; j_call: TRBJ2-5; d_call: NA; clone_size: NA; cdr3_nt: TGCGCCAGCACAAAGACGGGCGGACTCCAAGAGACCCAGTACTTC; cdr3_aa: CASTKTGGLQETQYF
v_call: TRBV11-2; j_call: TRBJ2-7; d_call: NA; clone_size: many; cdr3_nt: TGTGCCAGCAGCTTGGTTGGTGGCAGGTATGAGTCCTACGAGCAGTACTTC; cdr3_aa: CASSLVGGRYESYEQYF
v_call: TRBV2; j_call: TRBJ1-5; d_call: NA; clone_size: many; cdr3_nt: TGTGCCAGCGCGAGGGACATGAGTCAGCCCCAGCATTTT; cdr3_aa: CASARDMSQPQHF
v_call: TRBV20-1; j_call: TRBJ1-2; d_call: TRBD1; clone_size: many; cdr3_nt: TGCAGTGCTAGAGAACAGGGGGACTATGGCTACACCTTC; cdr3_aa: CSAREQGDYGYTF
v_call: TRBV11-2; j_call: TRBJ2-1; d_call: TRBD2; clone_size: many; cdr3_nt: TGTGCCAGCAGCTTAGAGGCTAGCGGACCGATTTACAATGAGCAGTTCTTC; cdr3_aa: CASSLEASGPIYNEQFF
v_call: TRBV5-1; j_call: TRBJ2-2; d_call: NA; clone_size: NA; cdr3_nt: TGCGCCAGCAGCTTGGCCTTCTCGCGAAGCCAGCGACACACCGGGGAGCTGTTTTTT; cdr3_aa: CASSLAFSRSQRHTGELFF
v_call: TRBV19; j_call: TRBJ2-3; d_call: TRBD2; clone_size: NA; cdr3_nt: TGTGCCAGTAGTATTGGAACCCTAGCGGGGTTGGTTACGCAGTATTTT; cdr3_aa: CASSIGTLAGLVTQYF
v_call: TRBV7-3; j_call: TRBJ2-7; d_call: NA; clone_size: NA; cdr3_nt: TGTGCCAGCAGCTTAACGGGATGGGACAACTCTTACGAGCAGTACTTC; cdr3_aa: CASSLTGWDNSYEQYF
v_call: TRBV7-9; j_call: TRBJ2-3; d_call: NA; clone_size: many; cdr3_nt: TGTGCCAGCAGCCCTAACAGGGATACGCAGTATTTT; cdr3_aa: CASSPNRDTQYF
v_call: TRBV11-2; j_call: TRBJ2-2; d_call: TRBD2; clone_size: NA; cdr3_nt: TGTGCCAGCAGCTTAGCTACTAGCGGGAGGGCCGGGGAGCTGTTTTTT; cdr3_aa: CASSLATSGRAGELFF
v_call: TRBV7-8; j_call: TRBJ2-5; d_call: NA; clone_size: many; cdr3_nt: TGTGCCAGCTCGCCACGGGGCGGGGCCCGTCGAGAGACCCAGTACTTC; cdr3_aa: CASSPRGGARRETQYF
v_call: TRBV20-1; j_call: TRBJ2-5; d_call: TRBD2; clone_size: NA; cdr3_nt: TGCAGTGCCAGAGCGGGGGGCGGCGGGGAGACCCAGTACTTC; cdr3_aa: CSARAGGGGETQYF
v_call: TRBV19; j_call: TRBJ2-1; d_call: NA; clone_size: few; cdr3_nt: TGTGCCAGCCAATGGGGGGTCGGTGAGCAGTTCTTC; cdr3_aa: CASQWGVGEQFF
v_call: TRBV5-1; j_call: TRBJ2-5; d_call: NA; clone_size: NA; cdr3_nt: TGCGCCAGCAGCTTGGAACAGGGTGGCGGGGAGACCCAGTACTTC; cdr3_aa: CASSLEQGGGETQYF
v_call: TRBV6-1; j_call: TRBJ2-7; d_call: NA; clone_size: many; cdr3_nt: TGTGCCAGCAGTACCCCGAGACGAACCTACGAGCAGTACTTC; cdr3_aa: CASSTPRRTYEQYF
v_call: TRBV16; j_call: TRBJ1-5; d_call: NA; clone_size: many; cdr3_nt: TGTGCCAGCAGTACCAATTGGGAAAATCAGCCCCAGCATTTT; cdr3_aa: CASSTNWENQPQHF
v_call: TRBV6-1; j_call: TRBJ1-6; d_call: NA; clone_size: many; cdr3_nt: TGTGCCAGCAGTGGAGATTCACCCCTCCACTTT; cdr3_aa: CASSGDSPLHF
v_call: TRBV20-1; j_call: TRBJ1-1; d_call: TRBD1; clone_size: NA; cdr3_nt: TGCAGTGCCAAACAGGGGGGGGGCAAGGAACCTGAAGCTTTCTTT; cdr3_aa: CSAKQGGGKEPEAFF
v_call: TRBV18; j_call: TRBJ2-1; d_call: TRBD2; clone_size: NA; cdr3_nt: TGTGCCAGCTCGTCCCCGGGACTAGCGGGGTCGTATGAGCAGTTCTTC; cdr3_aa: CASSSPGLAGSYEQFF
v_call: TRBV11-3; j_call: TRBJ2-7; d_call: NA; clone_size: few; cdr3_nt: TGTGCCAGCAGCTACACAGGCAGCTACGAGCAGTACTTC; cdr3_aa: CASSYTGSYEQYF
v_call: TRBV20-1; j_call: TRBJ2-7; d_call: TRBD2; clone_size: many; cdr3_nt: TGCAGTGCTGAGGGACTAGCGGGAGCCGAGCAGTACTTC; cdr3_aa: CSAEGLAGAEQYF
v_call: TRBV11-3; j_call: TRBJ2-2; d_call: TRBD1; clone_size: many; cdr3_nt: TGTGCCAGCAGCTCCGGGGGACAGGCCTGGGGGGAGCTGTTTTTT; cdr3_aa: CASSSGGQAWGELFF
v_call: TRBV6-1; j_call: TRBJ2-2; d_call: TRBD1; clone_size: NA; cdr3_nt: TGTGCCAGCACTCCCGAAGGGACAGCGAACACCGGGGAGCTGTTTTTT; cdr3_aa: CASTPEGTANTGELFF
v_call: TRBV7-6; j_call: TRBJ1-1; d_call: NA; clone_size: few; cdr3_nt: TGTGCCAGCAGCTTATCCTCGGGAAGGGGGGCTGAAGCTTTCTTT; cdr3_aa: CASSLSSGRGAEAFF
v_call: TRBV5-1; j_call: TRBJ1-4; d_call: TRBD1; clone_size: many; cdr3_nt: TGCGCCAGCAGCTCCGCCAGACAGGGTCCTAATGAAAAACTGTTTTTT; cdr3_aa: CASSSARQGPNEKLFF
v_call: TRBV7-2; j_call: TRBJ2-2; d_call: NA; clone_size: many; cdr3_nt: TGTGCCAGCAGCTCCAACAGGAACGGGGAGCTGTTTTTT; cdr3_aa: CASSSNRNGELFF
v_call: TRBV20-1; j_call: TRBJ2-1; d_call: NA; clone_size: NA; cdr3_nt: TGCAGTGCTAGCGAGGGGGGAGAGGGCAATGAGCAGTTCTTC; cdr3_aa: CSASEGGEGNEQFF
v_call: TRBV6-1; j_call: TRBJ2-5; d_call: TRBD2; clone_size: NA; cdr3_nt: TGTGCCAGTAAACTAGCGGGGGGTATCCAAGAGACCCAGTACTTC; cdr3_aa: CASKLAGGIQETQYF
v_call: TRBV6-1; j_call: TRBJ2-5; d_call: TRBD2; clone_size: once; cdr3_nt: TGTGCCAGCAACCCTAGCGGGGGACGGGGGGAGACCCAGTACTTC; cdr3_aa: CASNPSGGRGETQYF
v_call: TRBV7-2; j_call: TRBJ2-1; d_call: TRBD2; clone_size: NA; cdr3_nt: TGTGCCAGCAGGCCGGGACTAGCGGGGCTCGGTGATGAGCAGTTCTTC; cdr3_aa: CASRPGLAGLGDEQFF
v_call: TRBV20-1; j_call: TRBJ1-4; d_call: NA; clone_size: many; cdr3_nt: TGCAGTGCTACAGGGGTTGAAAAACTGTTTTTT; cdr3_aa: CSATGVEKLFF
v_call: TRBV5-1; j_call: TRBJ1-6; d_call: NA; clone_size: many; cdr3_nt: TGCGCCAGCAGAGTTCCGGACATCTATAATTCACCCCTCCACTTT; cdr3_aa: CASRVPDIYNSPLHF
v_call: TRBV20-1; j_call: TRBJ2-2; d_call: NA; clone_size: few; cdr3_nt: TGCAGTGCTAGGGATGTTGTCACCGGGGAGCTGTTTTTT; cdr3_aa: CSARDVVTGELFF
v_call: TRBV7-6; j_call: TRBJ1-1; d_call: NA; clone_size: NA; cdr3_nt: TGTGCCAGCAGCCGGGACGGGTCCTCCGGTGGGGCTTTCTTT; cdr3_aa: CASSRDGSSGGAFF
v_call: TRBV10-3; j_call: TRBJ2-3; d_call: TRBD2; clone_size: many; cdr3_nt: TGTGCCATCTCTAGCGGATACATTCAAGATACGCAGTATTTT; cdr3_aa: CAISSGYIQDTQYF
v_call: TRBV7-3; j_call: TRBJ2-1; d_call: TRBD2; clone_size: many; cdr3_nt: TGTGCCAGCAGCTTAAAAGCGGGGGGGCGGAATGAGCAGTTCTTC; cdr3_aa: CASSLKAGGRNEQFF
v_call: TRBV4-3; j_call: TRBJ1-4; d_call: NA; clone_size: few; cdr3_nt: TGCGCCAGCAGCCAAGACCCGGTATGGACTGAAAAACTGTTTTTT; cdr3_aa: CASSQDPVWTEKLFF
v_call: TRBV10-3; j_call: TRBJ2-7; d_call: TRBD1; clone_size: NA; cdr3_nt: TGTGCCATCAGGGAGACAGGGTCGGCCTACGAGCAGTACTTC; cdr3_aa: CAIRETGSAYEQYF
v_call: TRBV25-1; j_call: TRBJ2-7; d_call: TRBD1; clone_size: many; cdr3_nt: TGTGCCAGCAGAAGAAACACAGGGGTCTACGAGCAGTACTTC; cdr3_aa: CASRRNTGVYEQYF
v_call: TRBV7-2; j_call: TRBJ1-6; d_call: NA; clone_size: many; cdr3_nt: TGTGCCAGCAGCCAAGGGAGGGTCGGTAATTCACCCCTCCACTTT; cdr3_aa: CASSQGRVGNSPLHF
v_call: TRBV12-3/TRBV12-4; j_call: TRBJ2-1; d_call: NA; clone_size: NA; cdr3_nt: TGTGCCAGCAGTTTAGCGGGGGGACCCAATGGGCAGTTCTTC; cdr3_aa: CASSLAGGPNGQFF
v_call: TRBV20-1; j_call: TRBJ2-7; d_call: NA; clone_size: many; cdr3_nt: TGCAGTGCTAGACAGCCCCAGGGCTACGAGCAGTACTTC; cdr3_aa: CSARQPQGYEQYF
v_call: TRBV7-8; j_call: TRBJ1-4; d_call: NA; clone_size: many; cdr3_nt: TGTGCCAGCAGCTCCAGGGCCGAAGTTGCAACTAATGAAAAACTGTTTTTT; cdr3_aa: CASSSRAEVATNEKLFF
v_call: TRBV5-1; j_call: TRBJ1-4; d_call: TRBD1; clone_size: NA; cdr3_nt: TGCGCCAGCAGCGCCACAGGGGATGTTGATGAAAAACTGTTTTTT; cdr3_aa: CASSATGDVDEKLFF
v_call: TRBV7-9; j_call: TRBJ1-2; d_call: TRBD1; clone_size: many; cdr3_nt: TGTGCCAGCAGCTTAGAGGGACAGGGGGCAAGTGGCTACACCTTC; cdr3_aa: CASSLEGQGASGYTF
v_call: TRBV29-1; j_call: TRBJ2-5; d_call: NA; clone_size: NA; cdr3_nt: TGCAGCGTTGAAGTGGGGGCTGAAGAGACCCAGTACTTC; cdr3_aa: CSVEVGAEETQYF
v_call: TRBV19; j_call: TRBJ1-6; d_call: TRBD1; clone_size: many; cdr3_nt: TGTGCCAGTAGTATCCCACGGACAGGGCTCTCACCCCTCCACTTT; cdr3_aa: CASSIPRTGLSPLHF
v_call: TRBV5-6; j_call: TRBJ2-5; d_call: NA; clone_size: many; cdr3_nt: TGTGCCAGCAGCTTGAGGGGCCGTACGGTCCAAGAGACCCAGTACTTC; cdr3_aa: CASSLRGRTVQETQYF
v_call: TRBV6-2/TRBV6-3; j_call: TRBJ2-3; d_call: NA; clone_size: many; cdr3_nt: TGTGCCAGCAGCACGGGGGCAGGGAGAACAGATACGCAGTATTTT; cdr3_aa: CASSTGAGRTDTQYF
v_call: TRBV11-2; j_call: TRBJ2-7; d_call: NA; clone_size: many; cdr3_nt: TGTGCCAGCAGCTTAGATGGGGTTGAGTACTACGAGCAGTACTTC; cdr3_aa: CASSLDGVEYYEQYF
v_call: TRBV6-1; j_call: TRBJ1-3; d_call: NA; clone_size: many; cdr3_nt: TGTGCCAGCAGTCAAAACAGGGAGATGGACACCATATATTTT; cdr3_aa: CASSQNREMDTIYF
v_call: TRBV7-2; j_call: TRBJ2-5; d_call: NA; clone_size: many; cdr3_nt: TGTGCCAGCAGTAAACTGGCGGAGGAAGAGACCCAGTACTTC; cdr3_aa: CASSKLAEEETQYF
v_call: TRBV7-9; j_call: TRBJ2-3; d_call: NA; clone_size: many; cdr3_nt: TGTGCCAGCAGCTTTCCTAAGTTGGATACGCAGTATTTT; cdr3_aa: CASSFPKLDTQYF
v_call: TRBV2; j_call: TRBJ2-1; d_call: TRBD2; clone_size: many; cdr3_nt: TGTGCCAGCACCCTAAGGCGGCTAGCGGGGAACAATGAGCAGTTCTTC; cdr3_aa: CASTLRRLAGNNEQFF
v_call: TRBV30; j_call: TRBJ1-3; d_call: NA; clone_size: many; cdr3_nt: TGTGCCTGGAGTGACCTCGCCGGAAACACCATATATTTT; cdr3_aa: CAWSDLAGNTIYF
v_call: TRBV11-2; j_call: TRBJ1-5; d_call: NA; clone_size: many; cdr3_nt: TGTGCCAGCAGCTTACGGGGGGAACAGCCCCAGCATTTT; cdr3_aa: CASSLRGEQPQHF
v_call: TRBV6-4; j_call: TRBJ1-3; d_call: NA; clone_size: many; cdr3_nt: TGTGCCAGCCGGCAGGGCCCTGGAAACACCATATATTTT; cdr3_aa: CASRQGPGNTIYF
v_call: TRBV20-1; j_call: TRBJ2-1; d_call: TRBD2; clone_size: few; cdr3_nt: TGCAGTGCTAGAGATCGTGGGACTAGCGGGGGGGTTGGTTACAATGAGCAGTTCTTC; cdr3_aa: CSARDRGTSGGVGYNEQFF